What follows describes a single T cell receptor (beta chain). The target antigen is unknown. This sample was included in a study of CD8 T cells in Susac syndrome. The ends were cut back, 4 bases at V and 4 bases at J, with 11 bases in the middle. The CDR3 contains 13 residues. Germline-derived CDR1 and CDR2 are SGHRS and YFSETQ. An input of roughly 0.5 to 1 ug of RNA was subjected to reverse transcription using random hexamers. Coverage of TCR beta CDR3 amplification by immunoSEQ multiplex PCR extended to 54 Vbeta and 13 Jbeta. A single record per CDR3 protein comes from TCRdb applying MiXCR to the immunoSEQ multiplex PCR reads. The sample records tens of thousands of distinct CDR3 sequences, around 94% being singletons. Findings and caveats of the study: As the study acknowledged, the number of individuals in its TCR sequencing and HLA analysis was relatively small.

Sequencing of TCR beta drew on CD8+ and CD4+ T cells from blood. Matched for age and sex, the controls were healthy donors. This chain links TRBV5-1 with TRBJ1-1; unclear D gene. Specimen: CD8+ T cells from PBMCs. This TCR was sampled from a human donor in good health. CDR3 amino acids: CASSLPLGTEAFF. The CDR3 coding sequence is TGCGCCAGCAGCCTCCCCCTGGGCACTGAAGCTTTCTTT.